The TCR beta chain described here comes from a study of shared clonotypes between healthy human individuals. General study results and limits: Clonotype sharing among donors was expected to depend on sequencing depth. Several donors held about 5% of naive CD4 clonotypes in common. Non-shared clonotypes displayed generation probabilities falling below those of clonotypes present in all four donors.

Per the original data handling: As immunoSEQ supplied junction-only sequences (without quality scores), filtering differed. TCRdb's copy holds only in-frame clones and misses some; the assay was immunoSEQ multiplex PCR. Clone size and V and J calls were adopted from that table, with D and trimming inferred from the DNA. The repertoire holds over 800,000 clones, with around 92% as singletons. Naivety among CD8 cells was defined by CD45RO negativity and positive CCR7 selection, thereby excluding terminally differentiated effector memory CD45RA+ cells. Details on this clone: Its antigen is unknown. In the same sample, other DNA sequences code for this CDR3.

This TCR was sampled from a man under 40 in good health. Specimen: naive CD8+ T cells sorted from blood.

Written as DNA, the CDR3 is TGTGCCAGCAGCTTAGTTCCGAACAATGAGCAGTTCTTC. Translated: CASSLVPNNEQFF. The gene calls are TRBV7-9 and TRBJ2-1; no clear D gene. V was clipped by 1 base and J by 5 bases, with 6 bases between them. Germline CDR1 SEHNR, CDR2 FQNEAQ (reference sequence). This CDR3 region has 13 residues.